This T cell receptor (beta chain) was documented in a study of neurological immune-mediated disorders. TCRdb redid the calling of the 5' RACE reads with MiXCR, one entry per CDR3 protein. The sample holds approximately 23,000 distinct CDR3 sequences, about 10% seen once. The CDR3 sequence is 14 residues long. The V and J ends lost 5 bases and 0 bases respectively, with 11 bases between them. In germline, CDR1 is DFQATT, CDR2 SNEGSKA (reference sequence). In its sample, this clonotype was seen many times. The genes are TRBV20-1 and TRBJ2-1, with a possible D match to TRBD1 (6 bases). The sequenced sample was PBMCs. The sequence was obtained from a woman aged 60-75 years with HTLV-1-associated myelopathy (HAM/TSP). In DNA, the CDR3 is TGCAGTGCTCCTACAGGGTTCTCCTACAATGAGCAGTTCTTC. Encoded protein: CSAPTGFSYNEQFF.